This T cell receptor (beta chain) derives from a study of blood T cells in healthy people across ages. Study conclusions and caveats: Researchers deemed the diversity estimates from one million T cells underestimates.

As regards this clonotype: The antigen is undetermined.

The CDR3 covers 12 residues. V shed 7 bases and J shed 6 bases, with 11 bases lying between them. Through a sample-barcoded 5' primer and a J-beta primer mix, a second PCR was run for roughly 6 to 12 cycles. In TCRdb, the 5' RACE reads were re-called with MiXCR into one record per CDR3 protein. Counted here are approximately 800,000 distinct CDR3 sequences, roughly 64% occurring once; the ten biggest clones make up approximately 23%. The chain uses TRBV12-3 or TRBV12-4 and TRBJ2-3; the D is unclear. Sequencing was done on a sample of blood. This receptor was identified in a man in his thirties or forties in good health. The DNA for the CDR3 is TGTGCCAGCAATAAACCTGGGGATACGCAGTATTTT. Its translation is CASNKPGDTQYF.